One sample yielded the 32 T cell receptor beta chains listed below, sequenced in a study of T cell responses to AZD1222 COVID-19 vaccine. Using immunoSEQ multiplex PCR, the repertoire was profiled, and TCRdb retains in-frame clones only, with some absent. The data show roughly 67,000 clones, with around 89% seen just once and about 20% held by the top ten. The sample was peripheral blood, taken on day 0 of AZD1222 vaccination. These receptors came from an adult in good health.

The genes are TRBV19 and TRBJ2-1, with a tentative D call TRBD2 (6 bases). V was cut by 0 bases and J by 13 bases, with 28 bases left in between. The CDR3 length is 18 residues. CDR1 LNHDA and CDR2 SQIVND come from the germline V gene (reference sequence). The DNA for the CDR3 is TGTGCCAGTAGTATAGATTCGGGGGTGGGACCCCTGCGAGCGGGCCAGTTCTTC. Residues: CASSIDSGVGPLRAGQFF.

The V and J genes are TRBV2 and TRBJ2-7; 8 nucleotides line up with TRBD1. Germline loops: CDR1 SNHLY, CDR2 FYNNEI. This CDR3 region has 14 residues. J was trimmed by 3 bases and V by 3 bases; bases with no gene match: 4. CDR3 DNA: TGTGCCAGCAGTGATTGGACAGGGAACTACGAGCAGTACTTC. Its translation: CASSDWTGNYEQYF. Together with reference TRBV2 and TRBJ2-7, the CDR3 gives the full variable domain: EPEVTQTPSHQVTQMGQEVILRCVPISNHLYFYWYRQILGQKVEFLVSFYNNEISEKSEIFDDQFSVERPDGSNFTLKIRSTKLEDSAMYFCASSDWTGNYEQYFGPGTRLTVT.

The chain employs TRBV27 and TRBJ1-5, with D uncertain. Germline CDR1 MNHEY, CDR2 SMNVEV (reference sequence). V was cut by 9 bases and J by 0 bases, with 12 bases left in between. CDR3 length: 14 amino acids. CDR3 coding DNA: TGTGCCAGGGACCCGGTGTATAGCAATCAGCCCCAGCATTTT. It encodes CARDPVYSNQPQHF.

The genes are TRBV27 and TRBJ1-1; possibly TRBD1 for D (6 bases). V was cut by 6 bases and J by 3 bases, with 11 bases left in between. The germline V gene encodes CDR1 MNHEY and CDR2 SMNVEV (reference sequence). This CDR3 has 13 amino acids. CDR3 region: CASRIGGYTEAFF. CDR3 nucleotide sequence: TGTGCCAGCAGAATAGGGGGGTACACTGAAGCTTTCTTT.

This clone was picked up one time. This chain uses TRBV6-2 or TRBV6-3 with TRBJ2-2, with 10 bases identical to TRBD2. This CDR3 is built from 15 residues. V trimming: 5 bases; J trimming: 5 bases; junction bases outside the gene matches: 5. CDR1 and CDR2 (germline): MNHEY, SVGEGT. CDR3 protein: CASSISGRDTGELFF. In DNA, the CDR3 is TGTGCCAGCAGTATCAGCGGGAGGGATACCGGGGAGCTGTTTTTT.

The rearrangement joins TRBV29-1 to TRBJ2-7; 7 bases agree with TRBD1. The V segment lost 4 bases and the J segment 3 bases; nucleotides outside the gene matches: 3. Looked up from germline, CDR1 is SQVTM and CDR2 is ANQGSEA. CDR3 size: 12 residues. CDR3 amino acids: CSVGDSRYEQYF. The CDR3 DNA reads as TGCAGCGTTGGGGACAGCCGCTACGAGCAGTACTTC.

This rearrangement joins TRBV6-5 to TRBJ2-1; D is unresolved. The CDR3 has 15 amino acids. Germline lookup yields CDR1 MNHEY and CDR2 SVGAGI. V gave up 2 bases and J gave up 4 bases, with 12 bases separating them. The CDR3 DNA is TGTGCCAGCAGTTACCCCCAGGAAGGGTACAATGAGCAGTTCTTC. Its translation is CASSYPQEGYNEQFF.

The chain's CDR3 is CASTDWGADETIYF. CDR3 nucleotide sequence: TGCGCCAGCACCGACTGGGGAGCCGATGAAACCATATATTTT. This chain links TRBV5-1 with TRBJ1-3; D not certain. This CDR3 contains 14 residues. V was clipped by 6 bases and J by 10 bases, with 20 bases between them. CDR1 SGHRS and CDR2 YFSETQ come from the germline V gene.

The V call is TRBV15, the J call TRBJ2-3; 14 nucleotides line up with TRBD2. The CDR3 runs to 17 residues. The V gene end was trimmed by 1 base and the J gene end by 5 bases; junction bases not matched to a gene: 5. Germline lookup yields CDR1 LNHNV and CDR2 YYDKDF (reference sequence). This chain's CDR3 is CATSRGTSGGLGDTQYF. DNA for the CDR3: TGTGCCACCAGCAGAGGGACTAGCGGGGGGCTCGGAGATACGCAGTATTTT. Full variable domain (rest looked up from reference TRBV15 and TRBJ2-3): DAMVIQNPRYQVTQFGKPVTLSCSQTLNHNVMYWYQQKSSQAPKLLFHYYDKDFNNEADTPDNFQSRRPNTSFCFLDIRSPGLGDTAMYLCATSRGTSGGLGDTQYFGPGTRLTVL.

The rearrangement uses TRBV28 and TRBJ1-3, with 7 bases that match TRBD1. CDR3 length: 17 amino acids. V was clipped by 5 bases and J by 0 bases; unmatched bases: 10. Germline CDR1 MDHEN, CDR2 SYDVKM. The DNA for the CDR3 is TGTGCCAGCAGTAACCCACCGGGACAGAACTCTGGAAACACCATATATTTT. It codes for CASSNPPGQNSGNTIYF.

J is TRBJ1-6 and V is TRBV30, with 7 bases aligning to TRBD1. The CDR3 runs 13 residues. The germline gives CDR1 GTSNPN, CDR2 SVGIG (reference sequence). In DNA, the CDR3 is TGTGCGTTGGAGGAGGGGGCAGGCTCACCCCTCCACTTT. Protein product: CALEEGAGSPLHF.

V and J are TRBV7-6 and TRBJ1-5; no reliable D call. Trimming pared 3 bases from V and 3 bases from J, leaving 3 bases between. The CDR3 runs to 12 residues. Germline V gives CDR1 SGHVS, CDR2 FNYEAQ. The CDR3 here is CASSFPNQPQHF. The CDR3 region has the DNA TGTGCCAGCAGCTTCCCCAATCAGCCCCAGCATTTT.

This chain uses TRBV3-1 (or the pseudogene TRBV3-2) with TRBJ2-4; D gene uncertain. Trimming stripped 5 bases from V and 4 bases from J, with 15 bases between. The CDR3 is 15 residues long. Germline assignment: CDR1 LGHDT and CDR2 YNNKEL (reference sequence). This chain's CDR3 is CASSFSLGLKNIQYF. CDR3 sequence (DNA): TGTGCCAGCAGCTTCTCCCTCGGGCTAAAAAACATTCAGTACTTC.

The rearrangement uses TRBV3-1 (or the pseudogene TRBV3-2) and TRBJ1-6; D call uncertain. The CDR3 covers 14 residues. V lost 0 bases to trimming and J lost 10 bases, with 10 bases between them. Germline-derived CDR1 and CDR2 are LGHDT and YNNKEL (reference sequence). The CDR3 DNA sequence: TGTGCCAGCAGCCAAGATATGCCGGAATCACCCCTCCACTTT. It specifies CASSQDMPESPLHF.

The CDR3 sequence: CASSYQRQNYGYTF. The DNA for the CDR3 is TGTGCCAGCAGTTACCAGCGGCAGAACTATGGCTACACCTTC. The chain carries TRBV6-5 and TRBJ1-2; no reliable D call. Germline V lookup: CDR1 MNHEY, CDR2 SVGAGI. The CDR3 runs 14 residues. Trimming took 2 bases from V and 2 from J, leaving 9 bases between them.

The chain joins TRBV14 to TRBJ1-2; 7 bases match TRBD1. V shed 3 bases and J 4 bases; nucleotides not matched to a gene: 17. Germline V lookup: CDR1 SGHDN, CDR2 FVKESK. There are 18 residues in the CDR3. The CDR3 DNA sequence: TGTGCCAGCAGCCAGTCCCGACCCCTTCCGGGACAGCTCTATGGCTACACCTTC. This sequence encodes CASSQSRPLPGQLYGYTF.

CDR3 DNA sequence: TGTGCCAGCATAACTAAGGGGGGCGGATACAATGAGCAGTTCTTC. Translation gives CASITKGGGYNEQFF. The J gene is TRBJ2-1, the V gene TRBV7-2, with D possibly called TRBD1 or TRBD2 (6 bases each). This CDR3 comprises 15 residues. CDR1 is SGHTA and CDR2 is FQGNSA in the germline V gene. The germline V and J ends were trimmed by 7 bases and 4 bases, with 17 bases remaining between them.

The chain links TRBV4-1 to TRBJ2-7; a weak D match, TRBD2 (5 bases). Germline V gene sequence: CDR1 MGHRA, CDR2 YSYEKL. V was cut by 0 bases and J by 3 bases, with 6 bases left in between. The CDR3 is made up of 13 amino acids. The CDR3 here is CASSQEEGYEQYF. In DNA, the CDR3 is TGCGCCAGCAGCCAAGAAGAGGGCTACGAGCAGTACTTC.

V and J are TRBV11-2 and TRBJ1-4; D remains unclear. V lost 2 bases to trimming and J lost 4 bases, with 8 bases between them. CDR3 length equals 14 residues. Germline CDR1 reads SGHAT; CDR2 reads FQNNGV. The CDR3 sequence: CASSLMTVNEKLFF. The CDR3 nucleotides read TGTGCCAGCAGCTTAATGACGGTTAATGAAAAACTGTTTTTT. Filled out from reference TRBV11-2 and TRBJ1-4, the complete variable domain reads EAGVAQSPRYKIIEKRQSVAFWCNPISGHATLYWYQQILGQGPKLLIQFQNNGVVDDSQLPKDRFSAERLKGVDSTLKIQPAKLEDSAVYLCASSLMTVNEKLFFGSGTQLSVL.

The CDR3 sequence: CASSRQGLAFF. The CDR3 DNA follows: TGTGCCAGTAGTAGACAGGGTTTAGCTTTCTTT. This chain links TRBV19 with TRBJ1-1, with TRBD1 matching over 7 bases. V gave up 4 bases and J gave up 10 bases; unmatched junction bases: 3. Per germline, CDR1 LNHDA and CDR2 SQIVND (reference sequence). CDR3 length: 11 amino acids.

This clone was counted a few times. CDR3 sequence: CASIVGGGYGYTF. The DNA of the CDR3 is TGTGCCAGCATTGTGGGAGGGGGCTATGGCTACACCTTC. The genes are TRBV6-5 and TRBJ1-2; D may be TRBD1 (6 bases). Germline lookup yields CDR1 MNHEY and CDR2 SVGAGI. V lost 7 bases and J lost 4, with 13 bases in between. CDR3 length: 13 amino acids.

CDR3 nucleotide sequence: TGTGCCAGCTCATCGACCAGGACACTTGAAGCTTTCTTT. It is translated as CASSSTRTLEAFF. This chain links TRBV18 with TRBJ1-1; a weak D match, TRBD1 (5 bases). The germline V gene has CDR1 KGHSH and CDR2 LQKENI. Trimming removed 5 bases from V and 7 bases from J, with 14 bases in between. This CDR3 has 13 residues.

This chain links TRBV2 with TRBJ2-7; tentatively, D is TRBD1 (6 bases). V shed 3 bases and J shed 7 bases, with 10 bases lying between them. This CDR3 has 12 amino acids. CDR1 SNHLY and CDR2 FYNNEI come from the germline V gene. The CDR3, as DNA: TGTGCCAGCAGTGATACAGGGTGGGAGCAGTACTTC. Translated, it gives CASSDTGWEQYF.

The chain couples TRBV6-5 to TRBJ1-2, with 8 bases identical to TRBD1. The CDR3 consists of 14 residues. Germline values: CDR1 MNHEY, CDR2 SVGAGI. V shed 5 bases and J 4 bases; nucleotides not matched to a gene: 6. Written as DNA, the CDR3 is TGTGCCAGCAGTCCAGGACAGGGTGGCTATGGCTACACCTTC. This sequence encodes CASSPGQGGYGYTF.

This clone was found once. This sequence joins TRBV5-4 and TRBJ2-7, with TRBD2 matching over 10 bases. V was clipped by 4 bases and J by 3 bases; unmatched bases: 13. The CDR3 has 17 amino acids. The germline V gene has CDR1 SGHNT and CDR2 YYREEE (reference sequence). The CDR3 sequence: CASSPGTSAETSYEQYF. The CDR3 DNA reads as TGTGCCAGCAGCCCCGGGACTAGCGCCGAGACGAGCTACGAGCAGTACTTC.

The chain carries TRBV2 and TRBJ1-2; D is undetermined. Trimming took off 7 bases at V and 4 bases at J, with 7 bases between the two ends. Germline values: CDR1 SNHLY, CDR2 FYNNEI. The CDR3 consists of 11 residues. The DNA of the CDR3 is TGTGCCAGCAAGGAAGTCTATGGCTACACCTTC. This codes for CASKEVYGYTF.

The gene calls are TRBV6-2 or TRBV6-3 and TRBJ2-1, with 9 bases fitting TRBD1. CDR3 length: 16 amino acids. V shed 6 bases, J shed 5 bases, and the junction held 11 bases outside the gene matches. Germline V gives CDR1 MNHEY, CDR2 SVGEGT. The CDR3, as DNA: TGTGCCAGCAGCCGCAGGACAGGGGTTGATGACAATGAGCAGTTCTTC. Translating gives CASSRRTGVDDNEQFF.

The chain carries TRBV28 and TRBJ2-4; either TRBD1 or TRBD2 may supply D (6 bases each). There are 15 residues in the CDR3. The V gene lost 11 bases and the J gene lost 1 base, with 18 bases spanning the gap. Germline V lookup: CDR1 MDHEN, CDR2 SYDVKM. CDR3 sequence (DNA): TGTGCCCGCGGAACACGAGGGGGGGCCAAAAACATTCAGTACTTC. Protein sequence: CARGTRGGAKNIQYF.

The chain employs TRBV7-9 and TRBJ2-1; D unresolved. Trimming pared 2 bases from V and 1 base from J, leaving 9 bases between. The CDR3 runs 15 residues. From germline, CDR1 is SEHNR and CDR2 FQNEAQ (reference sequence). The CDR3 loop reads CASSLRRASYNEQFF. The DNA for the CDR3 is TGTGCCAGCAGCTTAAGGCGCGCTTCCTACAATGAGCAGTTCTTC. The full variable domain, its missing parts supplied by reference TRBV7-9 and TRBJ2-1, is DTGVSQNPRHKITKRGQNVTFRCDPISEHNRLYWYRQTLGQGPEFLTYFQNEAQLEKSRLLSDRFSAERPKGSFSTLEIQRTEQGDSAMYLCASSLRRASYNEQFFGPGTRLTVL.

As to this clone: Additional DNA sequences in this sample encode the identical CDR3. The chain links TRBV5-5 to TRBJ1-5; no clear D. The V and J ends lost 4 bases and 4 bases respectively, with 15 bases between them. This CDR3 has 15 amino acids. The germline V gene encodes CDR1 SGHKS and CDR2 YYEKEE (reference sequence). CDR3 sequence: CASSLDGVRNQPQHF. CDR3 coding DNA: TGTGCCAGCAGCCTTGACGGAGTTCGGAATCAGCCCCAGCATTTT.

The chain carries TRBV2 and TRBJ2-1, with 7 positions matching TRBD2. The CDR3 is made up of 14 amino acids. Germline V gene lookup returns CDR1 SNHLY and CDR2 FYNNEI. The ends lost 9 bases at V and 0 bases at J; junction bases unmatched: 5. The CDR3 DNA sequence: TGTGCCAGTAGAGCGGGGTTCTCCTACAATGAGCAGTTCTTC. Amino acid sequence: CASRAGFSYNEQFF.

The CDR3 sequence is CSASSRDFADTQYF. Here the CDR3 DNA reads TGCAGTGCTAGTTCGCGTGACTTCGCAGATACGCAGTATTTT. The chain couples TRBV20-1 to TRBJ2-3, with D unclear. Germline CDR1 reads DFQATT; CDR2 reads SNEGSKA (reference sequence). Trimming shortened V by 3 bases and J by 4 bases, and 14 bases separated the two germline ends. The CDR3 is made up of 14 amino acids.